This T cell receptor beta chain was identified during a study of cytotoxic CD8 clonotypes in ibrutinib-treated CLL. Study-wide results and limits: Under treatment, the uncommon public clonotypes either contracted or remained stable.

Here immunoSEQ multiplex PCR was the method, and the copy in TCRdb shows in-frame clones only, minus some. The repertoire holds roughly 70,000 clones, with around 81% as singletons. In regard to this clone: Its target is not known.

The clonotype was recovered from a human donor with chronic lymphocytic leukemia. The specimen comprised PBMCs, sampled at disease progression, from a patient treated with ibrutinib.

This CDR3 reads CSVADRRLRAGELFF. In DNA, the CDR3 is TGCAGCGTGGCCGACAGAAGGCTAAGGGCCGGGGAGCTGTTTTTT. The V gene is TRBV29-1, the J gene TRBJ2-2; TRBD1 might be the D (5 bases). The germline V gene has CDR1 SQVTM and CDR2 ANQGSEA. There are 15 residues in the CDR3. V was clipped by 6 bases and J by 6 bases, with 20 bases between them.